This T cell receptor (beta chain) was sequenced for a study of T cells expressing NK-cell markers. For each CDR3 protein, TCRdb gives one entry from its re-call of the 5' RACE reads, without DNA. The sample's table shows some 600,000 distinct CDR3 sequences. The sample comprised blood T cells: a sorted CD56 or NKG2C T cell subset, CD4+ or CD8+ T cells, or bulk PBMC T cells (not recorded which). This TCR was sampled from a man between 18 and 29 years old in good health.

The CDR3 sequence: CASSQGLLILADSYNEQFF. The chain joins TRBV3-1 to TRBJ2-1; absent DNA, TCRdb's TRBD2 call cannot be checked. The CDR3 consists of 19 residues. In germline, CDR1 is LGHDT, CDR2 YNNKEL (reference sequence).